This TCR beta chain was sequenced during a study of blood T cell repertoires in COVID-19. At the level of the study: T cells, B-cell-depleted T cells, or PBMCs provided the cDNA or gDNA that served as material.

This clone appeared once. Authors' data handling: Nucleated cell number was recorded as an estimate derived from reference gene primer amplification. Some clones are missing from TCRdb's copy, which holds only in-frame ones; the method was immunoSEQ multiplex PCR. Clonal size and the V and J genes are those of that table, whereas D and trimming came from the DNA. Of about 200,000 clones in the sample, about 85% were seen once. This CDR3 is built from 14 residues. Per germline, CDR1 MNHEY and CDR2 SVGAGI. Trimming cost V 6 bases and J 8 bases, with 16 bases left between them. The material sequenced was peripheral blood. This chain joins TRBV6-5 and TRBJ2-2; TRBD1 is a possible D gene (5 bases). The sequence was collected from a woman older than 75 with acute or convalescent COVID-19. This chain's CDR3 is CASRAGSGWGELFF. As DNA, the CDR3 is TGTGCCAGCAGGGCAGGGTCAGGTTGGGGGGAGCTGTTTTTT.